A selection of T cell receptor beta chains follows, all from one sample in a study of long-term antiretroviral therapy in people with HIV. Only in-frame clones appear in the TCRdb table, and some are missing; sequencing was by immunoSEQ multiplex PCR. The sample includes 30,000 to 40,000 clones, around 97% seen only once; the top ten take around 3.1%. Sequences were derived from unsorted PBMCs, sampled 6.9 years after starting antiretroviral therapy. Receptors were obtained from a man between 25 and 39 years old with HIV. The CDR3 runs from the conserved cysteine through the conserved F or W. Each record gives: D gene, clone size, V gene, J gene, CDR3 DNA, CDR3 protein. D genes are given only for firm matches. Some rows mark clone size as missing; the rest say once, few, many or name a class of expanded clone.

NA,NA,TRBV19,TRBJ2-7,TGTGCCAGTAGTCCCGTGGGGGGCCCGGGGTACGAGCAGTACTTC,CASSPVGGPGYEQYF
TRBD1,NA,TRBV2,TRBJ2-3,TGTGCCAGTCGACAGGGGGCGAGCACAGATACGCAGTATTTT,CASRQGASTDTQYF
NA,NA,TRBV7-7,TRBJ1-1,TGTGCTAGCAGCCTGTCGATGAACACTGAAGCTTTCTTT,CASSLSMNTEAFF
NA,NA,TRBV4-1,TRBJ2-3,TGCGCCAGCAGCCAAGAAGGAGGGCGAGATACGCAGTATTTT,CASSQEGGRDTQYF
NA,once,TRBV19,TRBJ2-7,TGTGCCAGTAGTCCCGATAGGGGCTACGAGCAGTACTTC,CASSPDRGYEQYF
NA,NA,TRBV4-1,TRBJ1-6,TGCGCCAGCAGCCAAGTCGGAGTAACCATGGCTCCCCTCCACTTT,CASSQVGVTMAPLHF
NA,NA,TRBV6-1,TRBJ2-7,TGTGCCAGCAGTGGAGGGACCTCCTACGAGCAGTACTTC,CASSGGTSYEQYF
NA,NA,TRBV18,TRBJ2-4,TGTGCCAGCTCAACAGGGCAGGGTCTAGCCAAAAACATTCAGTACTTC,CASSTGQGLAKNIQYF
NA,once,TRBV20-1,TRBJ1-4,TGCAGTGCTCATCTTAATGAAAAACTGTTTTTT,CSAHLNEKLFF
TRBD1,NA,TRBV10-3,TRBJ1-5,TGTGCCATCAGTGAAAAAGGGGGCGGCAATCAGCCCCAGCATTTT,CAISEKGGGNQPQHF
TRBD1,NA,TRBV18,TRBJ1-1,TGTGCCAGCTCTCCGGACAGGGGGGACACTGAAGCTTTCTTT,CASSPDRGDTEAFF
NA,NA,TRBV11-2,TRBJ2-7,TGTGCCAGCAGCTTAGGGCCCGGACAGTTCTACGAGCAGTACTTC,CASSLGPGQFYEQYF
NA,NA,TRBV15,TRBJ2-7,TGTGCCACCAGCCCTGGCCTAGGGGTATCCTACGAGCAGTACTTC,CATSPGLGVSYEQYF
NA,NA,TRBV11-2,TRBJ2-7,TGTGCCAGCAGCTTCAACCCCTCAGGGGACGAGCAGTACTTC,CASSFNPSGDEQYF
NA,NA,TRBV29-1,TRBJ2-7,TGCAGCGTAGGCCCGGTACCCCACGAGCAGTACTTC,CSVGPVPHEQYF
TRBD2,NA,TRBV27,TRBJ2-2,TGTGCCAGCAGTTTATTAGCGGGCACCGGGGAGCTGTTTTTT,CASSLLAGTGELFF
TRBD1,once,TRBV10-3,TRBJ1-1,TGTGCCATCAGTGAGCCCGGGACAGGGAACACTGAAGCTTTCTTT,CAISEPGTGNTEAFF
TRBD1,once,TRBV7-9,TRBJ2-7,TGTGCCAGCACCTTGGGACAGGGGTTAAACGAGCAGTACTTC,CASTLGQGLNEQYF
TRBD2,once,TRBV7-2,TRBJ2-2,TGTGCCAGCAGCTTATTAAGACTAGCGGGAACGAACACCGGGGAGCTGTTTTTT,CASSLLRLAGTNTGELFF
TRBD1,NA,TRBV6-5,TRBJ2-2,TGTGCCAGCAGTTACAGGGGGCGAACCGGGGAGCTGTTTTTT,CASSYRGRTGELFF
NA,once,TRBV5-6,TRBJ1-2,TGTGCCAGCAGCCCAGGGCCCTCCTATGGCTACACCTTC,CASSPGPSYGYTF
TRBD2,NA,TRBV6-6,TRBJ2-7,TGTGCCAGCAGCCCCTGGGGAGCGGGGGGTTTCAACGAGCAGTACTTC,CASSPWGAGGFNEQYF
TRBD1,NA,TRBV10-3,TRBJ1-2,TGTGCCATCAATGGACAGGGTCTTGGCTACACCTTC,CAINGQGLGYTF